This paragraph reports one TCR beta chain. TCRdb's table, derived via immunoSEQ multiplex PCR, lists solely in-frame clones and lacks some. The data show 97,000 or so clones, about 85% seen once. V dropped 5 bases and J dropped 1 base, with 20 bases sitting between them. The CDR3 consists of 18 residues. Germline V lookup: CDR1 SGHTA, CDR2 FQGTGA. The sample is drawn from a study of T cell responses to AZD1222 COVID-19 vaccine. This TCR was recovered from an adult in good health. This rearrangement joins TRBV7-3 to TRBJ2-2, with D tentatively TRBD1 (7 bases). The sample in question was peripheral blood, obtained on day 0 of AZD1222 vaccination. The CDR3 DNA sequence: TGTGCCAGCAGCCCCAGGGGGGCTAGGCGGGGGAACACCGGGGAGCTGTTTTTT. This encodes CASSPRGARRGNTGELFF. The variable domain in full, completed from reference TRBV7-3 and TRBJ2-2, reads GAGVSQTPSNKVTEKGKYVELRCDPISGHTALYWYRQSLGQGPEFLIYFQGTGAADDSGLPNDRFFAVRPEGSVSTLKIQRTERGDSAVYLCASSPRGARRGNTGELFFGEGSRLTVL.